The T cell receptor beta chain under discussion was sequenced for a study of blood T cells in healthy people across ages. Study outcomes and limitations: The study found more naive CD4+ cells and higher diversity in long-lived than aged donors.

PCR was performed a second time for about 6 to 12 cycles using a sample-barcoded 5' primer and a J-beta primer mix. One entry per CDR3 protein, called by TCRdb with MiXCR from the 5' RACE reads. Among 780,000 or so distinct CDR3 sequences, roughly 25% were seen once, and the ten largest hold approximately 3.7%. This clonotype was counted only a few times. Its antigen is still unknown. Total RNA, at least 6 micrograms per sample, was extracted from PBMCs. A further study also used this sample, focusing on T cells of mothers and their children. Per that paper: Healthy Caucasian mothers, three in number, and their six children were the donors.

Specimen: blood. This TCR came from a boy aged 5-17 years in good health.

The CDR3, as DNA: TGTGCCAGCACCCGAGAGGCAGGTGCCGGGGAGCTGTTTTTT. This translates into CASTREAGAGELFF. The chain uses TRBV3-1 and TRBJ2-2; no firm D call. Germline V gene data show CDR1 as LGHDT and CDR2 as YNNKEL (reference sequence). V lost 7 bases to trimming and J lost 6 bases, with 15 bases between them. CDR3 size: 14 residues.